The 23 T cell receptor beta chains reported below all come from one sample, sequenced in a study of T cells expressing NK-cell markers. TCRdb re-called the 5' RACE reads; every CDR3 protein appears as one record, without DNA. The sample totals roughly 350,000 distinct CDR3 sequences. Specimen: blood T cells: a sorted CD56 or NKG2C T cell subset, CD4+ or CD8+ T cells, or bulk PBMC T cells (not recorded which). These receptors all come from a man aged 18 to 69 in good health.

The chain's CDR3 is CASSLKRTAVGPNTIYF. The V call is TRBV6-5, the J call TRBJ1-3; TCRdb outputs TRBD1, but without DNA this stays unchecked. CDR1 is MNHEY and CDR2 is SVGAGI in the germline V gene. The CDR3 is made up of 17 amino acids.

The chain joins TRBV18 to TRBJ1-6; the TCRdb call, TRBD1, lacks DNA for checking. The length of the CDR3 is 18 residues. Germline V gives CDR1 KGHSH, CDR2 LQKENI. This chain's CDR3 is CASSPLESSRFYNSPLHF.

The chain carries TRBV6-1 and TRBJ2-5. Per germline, CDR1 MNHNS and CDR2 SASEGT. There are 12 residues in the CDR3. The CDR3 here is CAGGRLGETQYF.

The V call is TRBV28, the J call TRBJ2-7; TCRdb picks TRBD1, but there is no DNA to check that call. Germline CDR1 MDHEN, CDR2 SYDVKM. This CDR3 comprises 18 residues. This CDR3 reads CASVPWDRVPFVTYEQYF.

The chain uses TRBV25-1 and TRBJ2-2; lacking DNA, the TRBD2 call made by TCRdb goes unchecked. The CDR3 spans 17 residues. The germline gives CDR1 MGHDK, CDR2 SYGVNS. The CDR3: CASSWTSGGRSTGELFF.

This chain links TRBV7-2 with TRBJ1-3; TCRdb's assignment of TRBD1 cannot be checked, as there is no DNA. CDR1 and CDR2 (germline): SGHTA, FQGNSA. The CDR3 consists of 13 residues. This CDR3 is CASSLRDRDTIYF.

This chain connects TRBV6-1 to TRBJ1-5; TCRdb returns TRBD1, unconfirmable since there is no DNA. The germline CDR1 and CDR2 sequences are MNHNS and SASEGT. There are 14 residues in the CDR3. The CDR3 region is CASSPPGQQSPQHF.

The genes are TRBV7-2 and TRBJ1-3. The CDR3 has 13 amino acids. CDR1 and CDR2 from the germline V gene are SGHTA and FQGNSA. The CDR3 sequence is CASRYISGNTIYF.

The genes are TRBV5-1 and TRBJ2-2. The CDR3 runs to 15 residues. The germline gives CDR1 SGHRS, CDR2 YFSETQ. The CDR3 spells CASSFASENTGELFF.

This chain connects TRBV12-3 or TRBV12-4 to TRBJ2-1; the TCRdb D gene call, TRBD2, has no DNA to confirm it. This CDR3 spans 16 amino acids. The CDR3: CASSSGTSGFYNEQFF.

The genes are TRBV6-2 or TRBV6-3 and TRBJ2-7; TCRdb reports TRBD2, a call that lacks DNA to check it against. This CDR3 spans 15 amino acids. The germline V gene has CDR1 MNHEY and CDR2 SVGEGT. This CDR3 is CASTKKGLGSNEQYF.

CDR3 sequence reads: CASSNDRVARNNEQFF. The V call is TRBV12-3 or TRBV12-4, the J call TRBJ2-1; TCRdb's D call, TRBD1, is unchecked because there is no DNA. The CDR3 sequence is 16 residues long.

V is TRBV20-1 and J is TRBJ1-1; the D call of TRBD1 rests on TCRdb alone, since no DNA is present to check it. The germline V gene encodes CDR1 DFQATT and CDR2 SNEGSKA (reference sequence). This CDR3 spans 13 amino acids. CDR3 residues: CSARDWSGGEAFF.

The CDR3 sequence: CASSVIASVGELFF. This chain connects TRBV9 to TRBJ2-2. This CDR3 has 14 amino acids. Germline V gene lookup returns CDR1 SGDLS and CDR2 YYNGEE.

The chain combines TRBV5-1 with TRBJ1-4; the D call of TRBD1 rests on TCRdb alone, since no DNA is present to check it. Germline CDR1 is SGHRS and CDR2 is YFSETQ. CDR3 size: 15 residues. The CDR3 here is CASSATGQSYEKLFF.

The chain joins TRBV7-8 to TRBJ1-4; no DNA is available, so the TRBD1 call from TCRdb remains unchecked. The germline gives CDR1 SGHVS, CDR2 FQNEAQ. This CDR3 is built from 15 residues. The chain's CDR3 is CASSPRDRGLEKLFF. The full variable domain, in which reference TRBV7-8 and TRBJ1-4 provide the parts outside the CDR3, is GAGVSQSPRYKVAKRGQDVALRCDPISGHVSLFWYQQALGQGPEFLTYFQNEAQLDKSGLPSDRFFAERPEGSVSTLKIQRTQQEDSAVYLCASSPRDRGLEKLFFGSGTQLSVL.

The chain's CDR3 is CASSRLGPSDTQYF. The chain couples TRBV5-8 to TRBJ2-3; the TCRdb D gene call, TRBD2, has no DNA to confirm it. The length of the CDR3 is 14 residues. Germline values: CDR1 SGHTS, CDR2 YDEGEE. Filled out from reference TRBV5-8 and TRBJ2-3, the complete variable domain reads EAGVTQSPTHLIKTRGQQATLRCSPISGHTSVYWYQQALGLGLQFLLWYDEGEERNRGNFPPRFSGRQFPNYSSELNVNALELEDSALYLCASSRLGPSDTQYFGPGTRLTVL.

The rearrangement uses TRBV20-1 and TRBJ2-1. The V gene's germline CDR1 is DFQATT and CDR2 SNEGSKA (reference sequence). The CDR3 has 12 amino acids. The CDR3 here is CSARAPANEQFF.

The V and J genes are TRBV19 and TRBJ2-7. This CDR3 spans 15 amino acids. Germline V lookup: CDR1 LNHDA, CDR2 SQIVND (reference sequence). This CDR3 reads CASSIAARSSYEQYF.

The chain couples TRBV12-3 or TRBV12-4 to TRBJ1-2; with no DNA, the TCRdb D assignment of TRBD1 cannot be verified. The CDR3 is 17 amino acids. The CDR3 spells CASRGRDETLDGYGYTF.

This chain uses TRBV25-1 with TRBJ1-2; the D call from TCRdb, TRBD1, cannot be confirmed without DNA. There are 13 residues in the CDR3. Germline CDR1 reads MGHDK; CDR2 reads SYGVNS. CDR3 region: CASSKQGAVGYTF.

The V call is TRBV30, the J call TRBJ2-1; with no DNA, the TCRdb D assignment of TRBD2 cannot be verified. CDR1 is GTSNPN and CDR2 is SVGIG in the germline V gene (reference sequence). The CDR3 is made up of 15 amino acids. The chain's CDR3 is CAWSAYGGGSNEQFF.

The rearrangement links TRBV28 to TRBJ2-3. The CDR3 has 16 residues. Looked up from germline, CDR1 is MDHEN and CDR2 is SYDVKM. The CDR3 protein is CASSLARGLSTDTQYF. The full variable domain, completed using reference TRBV28 and TRBJ2-3, is DVKVTQSSRYLVKRTGEKVFLECVQDMDHENMFWYRQDPGLGLRLIYFSYDVKMKEKGDIPEGYSVSREKKERFSLILESASTNQTSMYLCASSLARGLSTDTQYFGPGTRLTVL.